Listed below are T cell receptor beta chains from one sample, sequenced in a study of shared clonotypes between healthy human individuals. Only in-frame clones appear in the TCRdb table, and some are missing; sequencing was by immunoSEQ multiplex PCR. The sample shows over 2 million clones, 85% to 95% of them seen only once. Sequencing was done on a sample of naive CD4+ T cells sorted from blood. These receptor sequences come from a man in his late teens or twenties in good health. The CDR3 runs from the conserved cysteine through the conserved F or W. A D gene is named only where the DNA matches it firmly. Rows may omit the clone size; those that give it use once, few, many or a size class.

j_call clone_size v_call cdr3_length d_call cdr3_nt cdr3_aa
TRBJ2-3 - TRBV5-4 14 - TGTGCCAGCAGCCAGGGTTCTAGCACAGATACGCAGTATTTT CASSQGSSTDTQYF
TRBJ2-7 - TRBV27 13 - TGTGCCAGCAGAGCAGGGGCATCCTACGAGCAGTACTTC CASRAGASYEQYF
TRBJ2-3 - TRBV5-8 13 - TGTGCCAGCAGCCCTGACACCACAGATACGCAGTATTTT CASSPDTTDTQYF
TRBJ2-7 many TRBV4-1 17 - TGCGCCAGCAGCCAAGATGGGCTGACTGAATACTCCTACGAGCAGTACTTC CASSQDGLTEYSYEQYF
TRBJ2-2 - TRBV25-1 15 - TGTGCCAGCAGTGAGGAGGGGACGGACACCGGGGAGCTGTTTTTT CASSEEGTDTGELFF
TRBJ2-7 - TRBV19 17 TRBD2 TGTGCCAGTAGTTCTAGCGGGACTTTCGACGGCTCCTACGAGCAGTACTTC CASSSSGTFDGSYEQYF
TRBJ1-2 - TRBV5-6 16 - TGTGCCAGCAGCTTGGGTGAGGTGGGGCGCGCCTATGGCTACACCTTC CASSLGEVGRAYGYTF
TRBJ2-2 - TRBV10-3 14 TRBD1 TGTGCCATCAGCTTAGACAGGGGCACCGGGGAGCTGTTTTTT CAISLDRGTGELFF
TRBJ1-2 - TRBV27 13 - TGTGCCAGCAGTTTAACAGGGACCTATGGCTACACCTTC CASSLTGTYGYTF
TRBJ2-7 - TRBV5-1 12 TRBD1 TGCGCCGGGGGACAGGAGTCCTACGAGCAGTACTTC CAGGQESYEQYF
TRBJ2-7 - TRBV5-4 13 - TGTGCCAGCAGCCGAGGCGGTGCGGGCGAGCAGTACTTC CASSRGGAGEQYF
TRBJ2-7 once TRBV10-3 12 - TGTGCCATCAGTGGGGCCTCGGGGGAGCAGTACTTC CAISGASGEQYF
TRBJ2-3 - TRBV11-3 18 TRBD2 TGTGCCAGCAGCTCCCGGACTAGCGGGGGGGCTGCCACAGATACGCAGTATTTT CASSSRTSGGAATDTQYF
TRBJ2-3 - TRBV7-9 14 - TGTGCCAGCAGTGTTACGATTAGCACAGATACGCAGTATTTT CASSVTISTDTQYF
TRBJ2-2 - TRBV10-2 15 TRBD1 TGCGCCAGCACCGCCGGGACAGGGTTCACCGGGGAGCTGTTTTTT CASTAGTGFTGELFF
TRBJ2-5 - TRBV30 15 - TGTGCCTGGAGTGTACCCAGCGGTGGTAGGGAGACCCAGTACTTC CAWSVPSGGRETQYF
TRBJ1-5 once TRBV18 15 - TGTGCCAGCTCACCACCGGGGGGTTTCAATCAGCCCCAGCATTTT CASSPPGGFNQPQHF
TRBJ1-3 - TRBV7-9 16 - TGTGCCAGCAGCCGAGTGGCAGGGGACTCTGGAAACACCATATATTTT CASSRVAGDSGNTIYF
TRBJ2-2 - TRBV5-1 15 TRBD1 TGCGCCAGCAGAGTCGACAGGGAGCATTCAGGGGAGCTGTTTTTT CASRVDREHSGELFF
TRBJ1-6 - TRBV7-9 13 - TGTGCCAGCAGCTCGGCCCAGGGCTCACCCCTCCACTTT CASSSAQGSPLHF
TRBJ1-2 - TRBV5-6 13 TRBD1 TGTGCCAGCAGCCGCGACAGGGGGCATGGCTACACCTTC CASSRDRGHGYTF
TRBJ1-2 - TRBV27 14 TRBD1 TGTGCCAGCAGTTTGGGCAGGGGGTTTAGTGGCTACACCTTC CASSLGRGFSGYTF
TRBJ2-5 - TRBV5-6 15 - TGTGCCAGCAGCCCGGCGTGGGCGGGGCCAGAGACCCAGTACTTC CASSPAWAGPETQYF
TRBJ1-2 - TRBV7-9 14 - TGTGCCAGCAGTTCTGGGACGGACTCAAGGAGATACACCTTC CASSSGTDSRRYTF
TRBJ1-2 - TRBV9 11 - TGTGCCAGTCAGGGGAGGCAGGGCTACACCTTC CASQGRQGYTF
TRBJ1-3 - TRBV5-1 14 - TGCGCCAGCAGCTCCACGAGTTTCGGAAACACCATATATTTT CASSSTSFGNTIYF
TRBJ1-6 once TRBV7-2 13 - TGTGCCAGCAGCCCCACGAGGACCTCACCCCTCCACTTT CASSPTRTSPLHF
TRBJ2-1 - TRBV4-1 14 - TGCGCCAGCAGCCAAGATCTGCTTAGGGGGGAGCAGTTCTTC CASSQDLLRGEQFF
TRBJ1-2 - TRBV7-2 13 - TGTGCCAGCAGCTTAGAATGGGCCGGGGGCTACACCTTC CASSLEWAGGYTF
TRBJ1-2 - TRBV9 14 - TGTGCCAGCAGCGTAGTGGCAGGGGATCACGGCTACACCTTC CASSVVAGDHGYTF
TRBJ2-3 - TRBV10-2 18 TRBD1 TGCGCCAGCAGTGCCGGGACAGGGGCTTTTTTCGGCACAGATACGCAGTATTTT CASSAGTGAFFGTDTQYF
TRBJ1-6 once TRBV6-5 16 TRBD1 TGTGCCAGCAGTTACTCCTCGGGACAGGGGTCCTCACCCCTCCACTTT CASSYSSGQGSSPLHF
TRBJ2-3 - TRBV11-3 13 - TGTGCCAGCAGCTCGAGAGGGACAGATACGCAGTATTTT CASSSRGTDTQYF
TRBJ2-3 - TRBV6-9 23 TRBD2 TGTGCCAGCAGTTATCCCGAGGGACTAGCGGGGGGGACTTACAACACTAGCACAGATACGCAGTATTTT CASSYPEGLAGGTYNTSTDTQYF
TRBJ2-1 - TRBV11-2 16 - TGTGCCAGCAGCTTAGGACTATTGAGCTCCTACAATGAGCAGTTCTTC CASSLGLLSSYNEQFF